In this sample, the clone carrying this T cell receptor (beta chain) turned up once. V shed 3 bases and J shed 4 bases, with 12 bases lying between them. This CDR3 contains 13 residues. The germline V gene encodes CDR1 DFQATT and CDR2 SNEGSKA (reference sequence). As handled by the study authors: The authors estimated nucleated cell counts from reference gene primer amplification. Measured with immunoSEQ multiplex PCR; TCRdb has only the in-frame clones, and not every one. Clone size and V and J calls were adopted from that table, with D and trimming inferred from the DNA. The table has more than 95,000 clones, about 86% seen once. This sample is drawn from a study of blood T cell repertoires in COVID-19. The wider study: Sources were T cells, B-cell-depleted T cells, or PBMCs; the material itself was cDNA or gDNA.

Material: peripheral blood. This chain connects TRBV20-1 to TRBJ1-1; D gene unclear. The TCR was taken from a man older than 75 with active or convalescent COVID-19. The CDR3 DNA follows: TGCAGTGCTAGTAAGGTGGCAGGCACTGAAGCTTTCTTT. Translating gives CSASKVAGTEAFF.